This T cell receptor beta chain is drawn from a study of T cell responses to AZD1222 COVID-19 vaccine. General observations from the study: Mapped onto spike, vaccine-associated CD4 TCRs spanned it and were dominant at 160-218 and 743-854. Donors in the cohort were predominantly white British and more often female, and clonal diversity was possibly underestimated. Increases in Spike-specific TCR breadth and depth were seen after two AZD1222 doses.

Only in-frame clones appear in the TCRdb table, and some are missing; sequencing was by immunoSEQ multiplex PCR. The table includes some 99,000 clones, 91% detected once. Notes on this clone: Antigen unknown. Other DNA sequences from this sample encode an identical CDR3 as well.

CDR3 length: 14 residues. CDR1 and CDR2 (germline): SEHNR, FQNEAQ (reference sequence). V dropped 2 bases and J dropped 2 bases, with 8 bases sitting between them. This TCR was sampled from an adult in good health. Specimen: peripheral blood, collected on day 0 of AZD1222 vaccination. V gene TRBV7-9 combines with J gene TRBJ2-3, with D maybe TRBD2 (7 bases). CDR3 coding DNA: TGTGCCAGCAGCTTACGGGGGGCCACAGATACGCAGTATTTT. Translation gives CASSLRGATDTQYF.